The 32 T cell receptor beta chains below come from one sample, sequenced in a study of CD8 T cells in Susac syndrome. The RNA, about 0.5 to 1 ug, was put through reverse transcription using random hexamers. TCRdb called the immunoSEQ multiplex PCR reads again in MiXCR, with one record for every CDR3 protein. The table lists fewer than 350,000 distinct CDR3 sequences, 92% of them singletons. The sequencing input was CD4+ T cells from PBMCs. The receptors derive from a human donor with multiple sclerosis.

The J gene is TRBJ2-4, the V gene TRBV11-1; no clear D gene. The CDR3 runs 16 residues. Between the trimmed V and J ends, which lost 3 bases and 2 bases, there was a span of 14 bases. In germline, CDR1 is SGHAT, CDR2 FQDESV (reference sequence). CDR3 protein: CASSLGPPRTKNIQYF. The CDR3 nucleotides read TGTGCCAGCAGCTTGGGCCCCCCGCGAACCAAAAACATTCAGTACTTC.

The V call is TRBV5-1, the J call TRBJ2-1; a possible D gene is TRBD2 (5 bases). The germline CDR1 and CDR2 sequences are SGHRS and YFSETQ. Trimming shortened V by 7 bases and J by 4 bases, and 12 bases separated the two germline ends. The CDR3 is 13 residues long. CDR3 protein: CASREVDYNEQFF. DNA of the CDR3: TGCGCCAGCCGGGAAGTTGATTACAATGAGCAGTTCTTC.

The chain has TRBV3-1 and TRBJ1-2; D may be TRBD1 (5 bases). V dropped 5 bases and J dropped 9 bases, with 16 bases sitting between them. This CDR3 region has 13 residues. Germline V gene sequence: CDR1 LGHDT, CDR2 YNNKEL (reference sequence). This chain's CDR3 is CASSAGRGTCYTF. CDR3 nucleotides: TGTGCCAGCAGCGCCGGCCGGGGGACCTGCTACACCTTC.

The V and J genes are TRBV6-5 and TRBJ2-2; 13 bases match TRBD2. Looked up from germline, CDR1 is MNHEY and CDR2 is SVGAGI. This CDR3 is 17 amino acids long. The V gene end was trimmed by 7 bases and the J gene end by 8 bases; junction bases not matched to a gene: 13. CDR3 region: CASTLLAGGPSSGELFF. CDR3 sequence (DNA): TGTGCCAGCACTTTACTAGCGGGGGGGCCTTCCTCTGGGGAGCTGTTTTTT.

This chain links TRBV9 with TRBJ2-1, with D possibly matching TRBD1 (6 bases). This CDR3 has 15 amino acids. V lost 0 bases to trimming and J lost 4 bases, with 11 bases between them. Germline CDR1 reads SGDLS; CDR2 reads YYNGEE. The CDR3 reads CASSVVLGGYNEQFF. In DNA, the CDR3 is TGTGCCAGCAGCGTAGTGTTAGGGGGTTACAATGAGCAGTTCTTC. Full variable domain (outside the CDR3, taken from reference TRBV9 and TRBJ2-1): DSGVTQTPKHLITATGQRVTLRCSPRSGDLSVYWYQQSLDQGLQFLIQYYNGEERAKGNILERFSAQQFPDLHSELNLSSLELGDSALYFCASSVVLGGYNEQFFGPGTRLTVL.

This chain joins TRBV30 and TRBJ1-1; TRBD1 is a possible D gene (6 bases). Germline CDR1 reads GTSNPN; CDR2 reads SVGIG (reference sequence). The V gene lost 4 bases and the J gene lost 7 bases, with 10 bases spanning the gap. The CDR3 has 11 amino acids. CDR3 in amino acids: CAWITGIEAFF. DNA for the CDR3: TGTGCCTGGATTACAGGGATTGAAGCTTTCTTT.

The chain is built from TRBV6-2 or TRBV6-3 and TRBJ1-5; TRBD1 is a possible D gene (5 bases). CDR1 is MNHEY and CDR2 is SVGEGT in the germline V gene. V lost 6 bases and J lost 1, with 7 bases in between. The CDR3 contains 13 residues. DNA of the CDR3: TGTGCCAGCAGAGACAGCAGCAATCAGCCCCAGCATTTT. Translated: CASRDSSNQPQHF.

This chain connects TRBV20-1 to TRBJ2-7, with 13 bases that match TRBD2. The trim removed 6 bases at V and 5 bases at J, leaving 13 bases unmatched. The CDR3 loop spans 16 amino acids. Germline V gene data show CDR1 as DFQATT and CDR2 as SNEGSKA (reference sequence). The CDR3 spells CSAWTSGRRNADEQYF. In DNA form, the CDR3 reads TGCAGTGCGTGGACTAGCGGGAGAAGGAACGCGGACGAGCAGTACTTC.

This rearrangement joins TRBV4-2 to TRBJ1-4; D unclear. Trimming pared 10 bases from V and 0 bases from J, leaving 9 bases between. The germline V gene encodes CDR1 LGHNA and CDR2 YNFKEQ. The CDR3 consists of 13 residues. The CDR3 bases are TGTGCCACCCGACCCACAACTAATGAAAAACTGTTTTTT. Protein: CATRPTTNEKLFF.

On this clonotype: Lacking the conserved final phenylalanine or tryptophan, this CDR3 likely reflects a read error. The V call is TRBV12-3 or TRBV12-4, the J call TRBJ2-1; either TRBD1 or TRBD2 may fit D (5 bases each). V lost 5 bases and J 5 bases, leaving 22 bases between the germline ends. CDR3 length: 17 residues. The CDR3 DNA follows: TGTGCCAGCAGTCCCCGGGGCTTTAAAGGAAAAAACAATGAGCAGTTCGTC. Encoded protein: CASSPRGFKGKNNEQFV.

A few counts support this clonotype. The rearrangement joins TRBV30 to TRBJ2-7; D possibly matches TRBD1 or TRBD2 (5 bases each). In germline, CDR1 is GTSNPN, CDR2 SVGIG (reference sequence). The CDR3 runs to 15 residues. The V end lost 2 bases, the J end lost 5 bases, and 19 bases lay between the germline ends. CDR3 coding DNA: TGTGCCTGGAGTTCAGCCGGGACGGTTCGGAACGAGCAGTACTTC. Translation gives CAWSSAGTVRNEQYF.

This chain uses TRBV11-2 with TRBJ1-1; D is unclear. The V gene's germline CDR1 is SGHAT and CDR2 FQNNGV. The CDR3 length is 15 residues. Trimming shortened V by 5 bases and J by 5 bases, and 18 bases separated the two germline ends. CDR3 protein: CASSPFLSLGTEAFF. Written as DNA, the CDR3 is TGTGCCAGCAGCCCATTCTTGTCTCTGGGAACTGAAGCTTTCTTT. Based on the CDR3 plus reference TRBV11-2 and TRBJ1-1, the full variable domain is EAGVAQSPRYKIIEKRQSVAFWCNPISGHATLYWYQQILGQGPKLLIQFQNNGVVDDSQLPKDRFSAERLKGVDSTLKIQPAKLEDSAVYLCASSPFLSLGTEAFFGQGTRLTVV.

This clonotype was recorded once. This CDR3 reads CASSSYEGDRGPDTQYF. As DNA, the CDR3 is TGTGCCAGCAGCTCTTACGAGGGGGACAGGGGGCCAGATACGCAGTATTTT. This rearrangement joins TRBV11-2 to TRBJ2-3; 12 bases align to TRBD1. The CDR3 covers 17 residues. The V gene's germline CDR1 is SGHAT and CDR2 FQNNGV. V lost 4 bases and J lost 4; bases outside the gene matches: 9.

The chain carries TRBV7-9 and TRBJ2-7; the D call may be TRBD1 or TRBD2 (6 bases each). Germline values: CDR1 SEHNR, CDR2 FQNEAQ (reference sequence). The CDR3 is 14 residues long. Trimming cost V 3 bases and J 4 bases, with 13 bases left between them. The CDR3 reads CASSFLGGNYEQYF. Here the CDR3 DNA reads TGTGCCAGCAGCTTCCTAGGGGGGAATTACGAGCAGTACTTC.

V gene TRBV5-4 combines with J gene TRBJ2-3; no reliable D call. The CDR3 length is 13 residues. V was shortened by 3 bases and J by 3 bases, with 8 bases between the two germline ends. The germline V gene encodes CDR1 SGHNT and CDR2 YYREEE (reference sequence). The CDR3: CASSWIGTDTQYF. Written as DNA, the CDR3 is TGTGCCAGCAGCTGGATCGGGACAGATACGCAGTATTTT. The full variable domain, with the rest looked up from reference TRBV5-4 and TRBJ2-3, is ETGVTQSPTHLIKTRGQQVTLRCSSQSGHNTVSWYQQALGQGPQFIFQYYREEENGRGNFPPRFSGLQFPNYSSELNVNALELDDSALYLCASSWIGTDTQYFGPGTRLTVL.

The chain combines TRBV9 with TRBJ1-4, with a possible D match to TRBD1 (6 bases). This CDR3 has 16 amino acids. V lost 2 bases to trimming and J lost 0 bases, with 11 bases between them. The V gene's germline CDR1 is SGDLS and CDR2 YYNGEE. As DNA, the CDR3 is TGTGCCAGCAGCGTCGGGACAACGGCAACTAATGAAAAACTGTTTTTT. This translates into CASSVGTTATNEKLFF.

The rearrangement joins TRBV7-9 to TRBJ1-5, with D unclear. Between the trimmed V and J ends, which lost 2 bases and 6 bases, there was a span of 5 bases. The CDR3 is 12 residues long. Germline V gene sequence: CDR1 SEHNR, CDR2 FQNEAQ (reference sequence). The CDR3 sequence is CASSLQAQPQHF. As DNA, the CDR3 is TGTGCCAGCAGCTTACAAGCTCAGCCCCAGCATTTT.

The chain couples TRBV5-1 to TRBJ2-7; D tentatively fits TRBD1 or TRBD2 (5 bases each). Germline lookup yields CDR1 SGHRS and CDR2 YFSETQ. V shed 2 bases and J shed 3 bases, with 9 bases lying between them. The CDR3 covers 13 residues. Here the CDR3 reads CASSLGTDYEQYF. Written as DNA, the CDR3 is TGCGCCAGCAGCTTAGGGACGGACTACGAGCAGTACTTC.

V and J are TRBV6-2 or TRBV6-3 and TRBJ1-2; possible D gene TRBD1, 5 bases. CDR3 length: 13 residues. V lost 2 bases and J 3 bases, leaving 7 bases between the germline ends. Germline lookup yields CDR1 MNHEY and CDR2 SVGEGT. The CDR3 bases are TGTGCCAGCAGTTACGGCAGGGACTATGGCTACACCTTC. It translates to CASSYGRDYGYTF.

The chain's CDR3 is CATSRVREGQDTQYF. The CDR3 DNA sequence: TGTGCCACCAGCAGAGTGCGGGAGGGACAAGATACGCAGTATTTT. This sequence joins TRBV15 and TRBJ2-3; 9 positions agree with TRBD2. Germline CDR1 is LNHNV and CDR2 is YYDKDF (reference sequence). The CDR3 runs to 15 residues. Losses at the gene ends were 1 base for V and 5 bases for J; bases not matched to a gene: 4.

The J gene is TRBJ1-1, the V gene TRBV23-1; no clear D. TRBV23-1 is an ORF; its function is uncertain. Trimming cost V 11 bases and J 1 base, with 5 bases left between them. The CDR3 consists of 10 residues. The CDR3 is CARANTEAFF. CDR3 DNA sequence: TGCGCCCGCGCGAACACTGAAGCTTTCTTT.

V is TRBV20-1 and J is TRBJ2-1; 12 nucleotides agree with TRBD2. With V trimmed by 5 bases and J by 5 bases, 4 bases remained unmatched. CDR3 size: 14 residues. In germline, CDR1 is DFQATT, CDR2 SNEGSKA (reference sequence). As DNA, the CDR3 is TGCAGTGCTGGACTAGCGGGGCACGACAATGAGCAGTTCTTC. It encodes CSAGLAGHDNEQFF.

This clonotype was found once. For the CDR3, the DNA is TGTGCCAGCAGTCTAGAACCCCTGAACCGAGTCTGGGAGACTGAAGCTTTCTTT. Residues: CASSLEPLNRVWETEAFF. The rearrangement joins TRBV27 to TRBJ1-1, with D uncertain. Germline values: CDR1 MNHEY, CDR2 SMNVEV (reference sequence). Trimming removed 5 bases at V and 5 bases at J, with 27 bases between. This CDR3 comprises 18 residues.

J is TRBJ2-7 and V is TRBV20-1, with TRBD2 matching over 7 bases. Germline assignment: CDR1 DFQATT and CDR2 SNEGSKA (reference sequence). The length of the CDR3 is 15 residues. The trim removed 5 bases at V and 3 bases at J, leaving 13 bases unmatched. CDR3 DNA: TGCAGTGCTTTGGCAGCGGGGTCGGGTAACTACGAGCAGTACTTC. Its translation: CSALAAGSGNYEQYF.

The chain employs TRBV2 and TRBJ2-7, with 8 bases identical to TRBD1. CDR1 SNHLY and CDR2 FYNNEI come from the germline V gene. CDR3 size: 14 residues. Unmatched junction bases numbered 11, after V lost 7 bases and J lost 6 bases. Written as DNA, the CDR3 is TGTGCCAGCAACCGGGACAGGAACCGAGCCGAGCAGTACTTC. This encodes CASNRDRNRAEQYF.

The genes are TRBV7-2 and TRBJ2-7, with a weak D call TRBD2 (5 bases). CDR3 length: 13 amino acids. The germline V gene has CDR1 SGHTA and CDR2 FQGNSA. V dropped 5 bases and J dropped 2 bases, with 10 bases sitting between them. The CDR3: CASSTDWPYEQYF. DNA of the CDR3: TGTGCCAGCAGCACGGACTGGCCCTACGAGCAGTACTTC.

CDR3 sequence (DNA): TGTGCCAGCAGTTCCCCCCGGGGGGCCAAAAACATTCAGTACTTC. It is translated as CASSSPRGAKNIQYF. The genes are TRBV12-3 or TRBV12-4 and TRBJ2-4; weak D call: TRBD2 (6 bases). This CDR3 has 15 residues. Trimming removed 4 bases at V and 1 base at J, with 11 bases between.

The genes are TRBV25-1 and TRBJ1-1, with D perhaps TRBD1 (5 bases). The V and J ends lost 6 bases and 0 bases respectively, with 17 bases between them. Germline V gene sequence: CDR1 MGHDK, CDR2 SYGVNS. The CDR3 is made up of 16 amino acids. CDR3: CASRSAGGVMNTEAFF. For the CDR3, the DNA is TGTGCCAGCAGATCCGCGGGGGGAGTAATGAACACTGAAGCTTTCTTT.

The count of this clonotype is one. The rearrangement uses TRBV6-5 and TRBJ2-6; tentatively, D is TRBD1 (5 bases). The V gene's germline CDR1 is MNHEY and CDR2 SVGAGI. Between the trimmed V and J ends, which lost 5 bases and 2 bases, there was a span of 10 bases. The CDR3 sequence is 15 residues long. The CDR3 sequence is CASSKQGPGANVLTF. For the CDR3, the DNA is TGTGCCAGCAGTAAGCAGGGTCCTGGGGCCAACGTCCTGACTTTC.

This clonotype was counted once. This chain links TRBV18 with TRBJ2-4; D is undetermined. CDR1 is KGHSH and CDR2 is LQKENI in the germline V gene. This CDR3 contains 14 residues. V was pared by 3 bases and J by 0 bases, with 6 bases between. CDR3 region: CASSPDLAKNIQYF. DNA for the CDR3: TGTGCCAGCTCACCGGACCTAGCCAAAAACATTCAGTACTTC.

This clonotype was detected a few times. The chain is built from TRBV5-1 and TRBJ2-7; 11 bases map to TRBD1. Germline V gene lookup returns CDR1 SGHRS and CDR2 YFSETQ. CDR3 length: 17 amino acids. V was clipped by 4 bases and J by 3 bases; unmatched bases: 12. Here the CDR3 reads CASSPGVGTGGSYEQYF. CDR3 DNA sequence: TGCGCCAGCAGCCCGGGAGTTGGGACAGGGGGAAGCTACGAGCAGTACTTC.

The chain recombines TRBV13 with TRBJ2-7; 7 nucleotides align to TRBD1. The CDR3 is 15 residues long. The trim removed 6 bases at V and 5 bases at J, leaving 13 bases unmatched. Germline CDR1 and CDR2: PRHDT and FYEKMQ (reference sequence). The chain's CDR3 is CASRAPGQMSDEQYF. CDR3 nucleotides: TGTGCCAGCAGGGCACCGGGACAGATGTCTGACGAGCAGTACTTC.